Below are 24 T cell receptor beta chains sequenced from a single sample in a study of Ad26.COV2.S vaccination and SARS-CoV-2 variants. Sample treatment: about 20 received Ad26.COV2.S at low or high dose, single or two shots; about 5 received placebo; per-sample allocation not given. After the first vaccine or placebo injection, samples were drawn on day 63. Libraries were prepared by immunoSEQ multiplex PCR; TCRdb keeps only in-frame clonotypes and omits some of them. Among more than 250,000 clones listed, about 90% were seen once. The sample in question was peripheral blood, obtained in a trial of Ad26.COV2.S vaccine versus placebo. Receptors originate from a person aged 18-65 years who received the Ad26.COV2.S COVID-19 vaccine or a placebo.

This clone has a handful of counts. This chain links TRBV6-5 with TRBJ2-3, with D maybe TRBD2 (6 bases). The CDR3 runs 16 residues. V was cut by 2 bases and J by 2 bases, with 14 bases left in between. Germline CDR1 and CDR2: MNHEY and SVGAGI. This chain's CDR3 is CASSYGSSGYTDTQYF. The CDR3 DNA sequence: TGTGCCAGCAGTTACGGGAGTAGCGGATACACAGATACGCAGTATTTT.

CDR3 DNA sequence: TGTGCCAGCAGCCAGGGACTAACTACTGGAAACACCATATATTTT. It specifies CASSQGLTTGNTIYF. This chain joins TRBV7-9 and TRBJ1-3; the D gene is possibly TRBD1 (5 bases). The V gene's germline CDR1 is SEHNR and CDR2 FQNEAQ (reference sequence). This CDR3 has 15 residues. Trimming removed 5 bases from V and 2 bases from J, with 13 bases in between.

The V and J genes are TRBV11-2 and TRBJ2-5; D gene unclear. Germline CDR1 reads SGHAT; CDR2 reads FQNNGV. The CDR3 extends over 14 amino acids. V dropped 1 base and J dropped 2 bases, with 8 bases sitting between them. The CDR3 nucleotides are TGTGCCAGCAGCTTAGGGGTGGGGCAAGAGACCCAGTACTTC. It encodes CASSLGVGQETQYF.

The chain joins TRBV30 to TRBJ1-2; D is uncertain. V lost 5 bases, J lost 0 bases, and 7 bases lay in between. The CDR3 has 12 amino acids. CDR1 GTSNPN and CDR2 SVGIG come from the germline V gene (reference sequence). The CDR3 sequence is CAWDRSNYGYTF. The CDR3 nucleotides read TGTGCCTGGGACCGTTCTAACTATGGCTACACCTTC. The full variable domain, with the rest looked up from reference TRBV30 and TRBJ1-2, is SQTIHQWPATLVQPVGSPLSLECTVEGTSNPNLYWYRQAAGRGLQLLFYSVGIGQISSEVPQNLSASRPQDRQFILSSKKLLLSDSGFYLCAWDRSNYGYTFGSGTRLTVV.

Notes on this clone: Other DNA sequences in the same sample also yield this CDR3. The chain uses TRBV19 and TRBJ1-4, with D uncertain. With 9 bases removed from V and 0 bases from J, the gap between germline ends came to 17 bases. This CDR3 is built from 16 residues. Per the germline V gene, CDR1 is LNHDA and CDR2 is SQIVND (reference sequence). CDR3 sequence (DNA): TGTGCCAGCTCAGACGGAGCGGTCCCAACTAATGAAAAACTGTTTTTT. It codes for CASSDGAVPTNEKLFF.

This chain links TRBV30 with TRBJ2-1; unclear D gene. V was cut by 5 bases and J by 0 bases, with 14 bases left in between. CDR1 is GTSNPN and CDR2 is SVGIG in the germline V gene (reference sequence). The CDR3 has 15 residues. The CDR3: CAWAKTQSSYNEQFF. CDR3 in DNA: TGTGCCTGGGCCAAAACTCAGAGCTCCTACAATGAGCAGTTCTTC.

V and J are TRBV21-1 and TRBJ1-2; the D call in the table, TRBD1, was not verified against the DNA. TRBV21-1 is a pseudogene segment. The CDR3 has 15 amino acids. The CDR3 here is CASSNGKTENYGYTF. Here the CDR3 DNA reads TGTGCCAGCAGCAATGGTAAGACAGAGAACTATGGCTACACCTTC.

This chain uses TRBV7-9 with TRBJ1-5; D unresolved. Trimming cost V 5 bases and J 5 bases, with 7 bases left between them. Germline V gives CDR1 SEHNR, CDR2 FQNEAQ (reference sequence). This CDR3 comprises 12 residues. The CDR3 DNA is TGTGCCAGCAGCGGCCCCTATCAGCCCCAGCATTTT. Translating it yields CASSGPYQPQHF.

The chain employs TRBV5-6 and TRBJ1-3; maybe TRBD1 (6 bases). Looked up from germline, CDR1 is SGHDT and CDR2 is YYEEEE. The CDR3 is 16 residues long. V lost 7 bases, J lost 0 bases, and 17 bases lay in between. The CDR3 bases are TGTGCCAGCCCGACAGGCTTCAACGACTCTGGAAACACCATATATTTT. It encodes CASPTGFNDSGNTIYF.

The rearrangement joins TRBV23-1 to TRBJ1-5, with D possibly TRBD1 on 6 matching bases. TRBV23-1 is labeled an ORF, and its function is uncertain. This CDR3 contains 19 residues. V gave up 7 bases and J gave up 0 bases, with 25 bases separating them. The CDR3 sequence: CASTEGGDQPPCSNQPQHF. The DNA for the CDR3 is TGCGCCAGCACCGAGGGGGGGGACCAACCTCCCTGTAGCAATCAGCCCCAGCATTTT.

The chain has TRBV20-1 and TRBJ2-5; D unresolved. Germline V gene data show CDR1 as DFQATT and CDR2 as SNEGSKA (reference sequence). Trimming cost V 6 bases and J 2 bases, with 7 bases left between them. The CDR3 has 11 residues. CDR3 in amino acids: CSASVQETQYF. For the CDR3, the DNA is TGCAGTGCGTCGGTGCAAGAGACCCAGTACTTC.

V gene TRBV19 combines with J gene TRBJ1-5; D is possibly TRBD1 (6 bases). Germline loops: CDR1 LNHDA, CDR2 SQIVND (reference sequence). The CDR3 runs to 13 residues. Trimming took 8 bases from V and 6 from J, leaving 14 bases between them. DNA for the CDR3: TGTGCCAGTGAGAGGGGGGCGGGTCAGCCCCAGCATTTT. Its protein product is CASERGAGQPQHF.

In regard to this clone: The sample carries other DNA sequences with the same CDR3. The genes are TRBV5-1 and TRBJ2-1; unclear D gene. V lost 1 base and J 0 bases, leaving 5 bases between the germline ends. This CDR3 comprises 14 residues. The germline V gene encodes CDR1 SGHRS and CDR2 YFSETQ. CDR3 DNA sequence: TGCGCCAGCAGCTTGACGGGCTCCTACAATGAGCAGTTCTTC. This sequence encodes CASSLTGSYNEQFF.

The chain joins TRBV7-8 to TRBJ1-2; D is ambiguous. V was clipped by 5 bases and J by 0 bases, with 16 bases between them. Germline V lookup: CDR1 SGHVS, CDR2 FQNEAQ. The CDR3 contains 16 residues. The CDR3: CASSIGRALANYGYTF. The CDR3 DNA reads as TGTGCCAGCAGCATAGGAAGGGCCCTAGCTAACTATGGCTACACCTTC.

This chain connects TRBV11-2 to TRBJ1-4, with no clear D. Germline CDR1 SGHAT, CDR2 FQNNGV. The CDR3 consists of 14 residues. V dropped 6 bases and J dropped 4 bases, with 12 bases sitting between them. Here the CDR3 reads CASRRQVNNEKLFF. The CDR3 DNA sequence: TGTGCCAGCAGGAGGCAGGTTAATAATGAAAAACTGTTTTTT.

This chain links TRBV3-1 (or the pseudogene TRBV3-2) with TRBJ2-7; TRBD2 aligns across 13 bases. This CDR3 region has 15 residues. CDR1 is LGHDT, CDR2 YNNKEL, per germline (reference sequence). Germline trimming cut 4 bases from V and 3 bases from J; bases unmatched to any gene: 3. CDR3 sequence: CASSPGLAGNYEQYF. The CDR3 DNA reads as TGTGCCAGCAGCCCGGGACTAGCGGGGAACTACGAGCAGTACTTC.

The gene calls are TRBV25-1 and TRBJ1-2; no clear D gene. The germline gives CDR1 MGHDK, CDR2 SYGVNS. CDR3 length: 14 amino acids. V dropped 4 bases and J dropped 2 bases, with 11 bases sitting between them. CDR3 residues: CASSGPGLNYGYTF. CDR3 nucleotide sequence: TGTGCCAGCAGTGGTCCAGGCCTAAACTATGGCTACACCTTC.

The chain carries TRBV29-1 and TRBJ2-7, with D unclear. V lost 6 bases to trimming and J lost 2 bases, with 11 bases between them. Germline V gives CDR1 SQVTM, CDR2 ANQGSEA. This CDR3 is 12 amino acids long. DNA of the CDR3: TGCAGCGTGAAGCAATCCCCCTACGAGCAGTACTTC. It specifies CSVKQSPYEQYF.

The J gene is TRBJ2-7, the V gene TRBV7-9, with 7 nucleotides matching TRBD2. V was clipped by 4 bases and J by 7 bases; unmatched bases: 10. This CDR3 has 14 residues. Germline assignment: CDR1 SEHNR and CDR2 FQNEAQ (reference sequence). As DNA, the CDR3 is TGTGCCAGCAGCTCCTATCGGGACTATGGGGAGCAGTACTTC. It encodes CASSSYRDYGEQYF.

The chain recombines TRBV18 with TRBJ2-7; 10 bases are a match to TRBD1. The ends lost 0 bases at V and 6 bases at J; junction bases unmatched: 5. The germline V gene has CDR1 KGHSH and CDR2 LQKENI. The length of the CDR3 is 15 residues. The CDR3 nucleotides read TGTGCCAGCTCACCACCACCCGGGACAGGGGCCGAGCAGTACTTC. It encodes CASSPPPGTGAEQYF.

This chain connects TRBV19 to TRBJ1-2, with a tentative D call TRBD1 (6 bases). Germline V gene lookup returns CDR1 LNHDA and CDR2 SQIVND (reference sequence). CDR3 size: 13 residues. V dropped 6 bases and J dropped 4 bases, with 12 bases sitting between them. In nucleotides, the CDR3 is TGTGCCAGTAGCCCTACAGGGTTCTATGGCTACACCTTC. As protein: CASSPTGFYGYTF.

The genes are TRBV10-1 and TRBJ2-7, with D possibly being TRBD1 (6 bases). Trimming took 2 bases from V and 3 from J, leaving 17 bases between them. Per the germline V gene, CDR1 is WNHNN and CDR2 is SYGVQD (reference sequence). The CDR3 runs to 16 residues. Here the CDR3 DNA reads TGCGCCAGCAGTGAGCCAATACAAGGGACACGCTACGAGCAGTACTTC. Its protein product is CASSEPIQGTRYEQYF.

The V and J genes are TRBV7-8 and TRBJ2-1, with 7 bases that match TRBD1. The CDR3 runs to 16 residues. The trim removed 5 bases at V and 0 bases at J, leaving 7 bases unmatched. Germline loops: CDR1 SGHVS, CDR2 FQNEAQ. In DNA form, the CDR3 reads TGTGCCAGCAGCCCATGGGACAGTAGCTCCTACAATGAGCAGTTCTTC. Translation gives CASSPWDSSSYNEQFF.

The J gene is TRBJ1-1, the V gene TRBV10-3; 8 nucleotides align to TRBD1. With V trimmed by 4 bases and J by 4 bases, 2 bases remained unmatched. The CDR3 covers 13 residues. CDR1 is ENHRY, CDR2 SYGVKD, per germline. CDR3 in amino acids: CAISGTGPTEAFF. The CDR3 region has the DNA TGTGCCATCAGTGGGACAGGGCCCACTGAAGCTTTCTTT.